The next 17 T cell receptor beta chains were all read from a single sample in a study of siplizumab effects on memory and regulatory T cells. Some clones are missing from TCRdb's copy, which holds only in-frame ones; the method was immunoSEQ multiplex PCR. This table holds 95,000 to 110,000 clones, about 94% found once. The sample taken for sequencing was Tregs sorted from blood. The receptor set was obtained from a human donor in good health.

In DNA form, the CDR3 reads TGTGCCAGCAGCTTGGACACCGTGAACACTGAAGCTTTCTTT. Residues: CASSLDTVNTEAFF. This chain connects TRBV5-6 to TRBJ1-1; unclear D gene. The germline V gene encodes CDR1 SGHDT and CDR2 YYEEEE. The CDR3 is 14 amino acids. Trimming took off 0 bases at V and 0 bases at J, with 6 bases between the two ends.

The chain links TRBV19 to TRBJ2-1; tentatively, D is TRBD2 (7 bases). The CDR3 covers 16 residues. V gave up 2 bases and J gave up 0 bases, with 11 bases separating them. CDR1 and CDR2 from the germline V gene are LNHDA and SQIVND (reference sequence). CDR3 loop: CASSIRGGLSYNEQFF. In DNA form, the CDR3 reads TGTGCCAGTAGTATAAGGGGGGGCCTCTCCTACAATGAGCAGTTCTTC.

The sample holds a few counts of this clone. J is TRBJ1-1 and V is TRBV30; D is uncertain. Trimming cost V 3 bases and J 10 bases, with 12 bases left between them. The CDR3 length is 11 residues. The germline V gene has CDR1 GTSNPN and CDR2 SVGIG (reference sequence). CDR3 protein: CAWRFDIRAFF. CDR3 DNA: TGTGCCTGGAGATTTGATATTCGAGCTTTCTTT.

V gene TRBV7-3 combines with J gene TRBJ1-4, with D possibly matching TRBD1 (6 bases). Germline V gives CDR1 SGHTA, CDR2 FQGTGA. The CDR3 totals 13 residues. Trimming removed 7 bases at V and 2 bases at J, with 8 bases between. The DNA for the CDR3 is TGTGCCAGCAAGGGGGGGACTAATGAAAAACTGTTTTTT. Translated, it gives CASKGGTNEKLFF.

The V gene is TRBV7-9, the J gene TRBJ1-1; possible D gene TRBD1, 6 bases. The CDR3 has 13 amino acids. CDR1 is SEHNR, CDR2 FQNEAQ, per germline (reference sequence). Trimming pared 1 base from V and 8 bases from J, leaving 11 bases between. The CDR3 region has the DNA TGTGCCAGCAGCTTAGTAGCGGGGGCCGAAGCTTTCTTT. It translates to CASSLVAGAEAFF.

This chain connects TRBV6-1 to TRBJ2-7; D possibly matches TRBD1 or TRBD2 (5 bases each). The CDR3 covers 15 residues. The V and J ends lost 0 bases and 0 bases respectively, with 9 bases between them. Germline V gene data show CDR1 as MNHNS and CDR2 as SASEGT. CDR3 sequence: CASSEAAGSSYEQYF. CDR3 sequence (DNA): TGTGCCAGCAGTGAAGCGGCAGGGAGCTCCTACGAGCAGTACTTC.

The rearrangement uses TRBV15 and TRBJ2-1; 7 bases fit TRBD2. Germline CDR1 is LNHNV and CDR2 is YYDKDF (reference sequence). CDR3 length: 18 amino acids. The ends lost 0 bases at V and 1 base at J; junction bases unmatched: 9. This CDR3 reads CATSRDRRAGRSYNEQFF. The CDR3 region has the DNA TGTGCCACCAGCAGAGATCGGCGAGCGGGAAGGTCCTACAATGAGCAGTTCTTC.

The rearrangement uses TRBV7-9 and TRBJ2-7; no firm D call. CDR1 SEHNR and CDR2 FQNEAQ come from the germline V gene (reference sequence). This CDR3 comprises 15 residues. Trimming removed 5 bases from V and 0 bases from J, with 14 bases in between. CDR3 in DNA: TGTGCCAGCAGCCCCCGTGGAATCAGCTCCTACGAGCAGTACTTC. Its translation is CASSPRGISSYEQYF.

V is TRBV7-8 and J is TRBJ2-5; D is possibly TRBD2 (6 bases). CDR1 is SGHVS and CDR2 is FQNEAQ in the germline V gene. This CDR3 region has 13 residues. The V end lost 1 base, the J end lost 5 bases, and 8 bases lay between the germline ends. CDR3 sequence reads: CASSLGSGETQYF. In DNA, the CDR3 is TGTGCCAGCAGCTTAGGCAGCGGGGAGACCCAGTACTTC. Supplemented by reference TRBV7-8 and TRBJ2-5, the full variable domain reads GAGVSQSPRYKVAKRGQDVALRCDPISGHVSLFWYQQALGQGPEFLTYFQNEAQLDKSGLPSDRFFAERPEGSVSTLKIQRTQQEDSAVYLCASSLGSGETQYFGPGTRLLVL.

This clone occurred once. The rearrangement joins TRBV6-1 to TRBJ2-5; 10 bases match TRBD2. The CDR3 covers 14 residues. CDR1 and CDR2 (germline): MNHNS, SASEGT. V shed 8 bases, J shed 9 bases, and the junction held 12 bases outside the gene matches. This CDR3 reads CASGSASGGSPQYF. CDR3 DNA sequence: TGTGCCAGCGGATCAGCTAGCGGGGGCAGCCCCCAGTACTTC.

A single count supports this clone. The chain uses TRBV2 and TRBJ1-2; the D gene is possibly TRBD1 (6 bases). Between the trimmed V and J ends, which lost 6 bases and 6 bases, there was a span of 23 bases. The CDR3 extends over 16 amino acids. Germline V lookup: CDR1 SNHLY, CDR2 FYNNEI. The CDR3 sequence: CASRDPRDTARHGYTF. CDR3 DNA sequence: TGTGCCAGCAGAGACCCGCGGGACACCGCCCGCCATGGCTACACCTTC. Full variable domain (remainder filled in from reference TRBV2 and TRBJ1-2): EPEVTQTPSHQVTQMGQEVILRCVPISNHLYFYWYRQILGQKVEFLVSFYNNEISEKSEIFDDQFSVERPDGSNFTLKIRSTKLEDSAMYFCASRDPRDTARHGYTFGSGTRLTVV.

This clone was recorded only once. The genes are TRBV6-1 and TRBJ2-1; D tentatively reads TRBD1 or TRBD2 (5 bases each). The CDR3 runs to 13 residues. Deletions cut 11 bases from V and 4 bases from J, with 15 bases between. Germline CDR1 and CDR2: MNHNS and SASEGT. Here the CDR3 reads CAGRVWGYNEQFF. CDR3 coding DNA: TGTGCCGGGCGGGTGTGGGGGTACAATGAGCAGTTCTTC.

This chain joins TRBV29-1 and TRBJ1-1; D is unresolved. CDR1 is SQVTM, CDR2 ANQGSEA, per germline. This CDR3 spans 11 amino acids. V lost 8 bases, J lost 4 bases, and 11 bases lay in between. The CDR3 here is CSLSQATEAFF. For the CDR3, the DNA is TGCAGCCTTAGTCAGGCCACTGAAGCTTTCTTT. The full variable domain, completed using reference TRBV29-1 and TRBJ1-1, is SAVISQKPSRDICQRGTSLTIQCQVDSQVTMMFWYRQQPGQSLTLIATANQGSEATYESGFVIDKFPISRPNLTFSTLTVSNMSPEDSSIYLCSLSQATEAFFGQGTRLTVV.

The rearrangement links TRBV15 to TRBJ1-4, with a weak D call TRBD1 (5 bases). CDR1 is LNHNV and CDR2 is YYDKDF in the germline V gene (reference sequence). The CDR3 has 13 residues. V lost 0 bases, J lost 10 bases, and 9 bases lay in between. The CDR3 here is CATSRDGGGKLFF. CDR3 nucleotides: TGTGCCACCAGCAGAGATGGGGGAGGAAAACTGTTTTTT.

The chain carries TRBV2 and TRBJ1-2; TRBD1 matches at 8 bases. The CDR3 totals 14 residues. Looked up from germline, CDR1 is SNHLY and CDR2 is FYNNEI. The V and J ends lost 10 bases and 6 bases, in that order; junction bases with no gene match: 13. DNA for the CDR3: TGTGCCACCCGGACAGGGCGTTTCAAGGATGGCTACACCTTC. Its protein product is CATRTGRFKDGYTF.

The rearrangement joins TRBV19 to TRBJ1-2, with TRBD1 as a possible D gene (5 bases). The CDR3 totals 13 residues. V was clipped by 5 bases and J by 7 bases, with 14 bases between them. Germline-derived CDR1 and CDR2 are LNHDA and SQIVND (reference sequence). CDR3 sequence reads: CASSSPGSSGYTF. The CDR3, as DNA: TGTGCCAGTAGTTCCCCAGGGAGCTCTGGCTACACCTTC. Full variable domain (missing parts from reference TRBV19 and TRBJ1-2): DGGITQSPKYLFRKEGQNVTLSCEQNLNHDAMYWYRQDPGQGLRLIYYSQIVNDFQKGDIAEGYSVSREKKESFPLTVTSAQKNPTAFYLCASSSPGSSGYTFGSGTRLTVV.

The rearrangement joins TRBV7-9 to TRBJ1-4; D not resolved. Per the germline V gene, CDR1 is SEHNR and CDR2 is FQNEAQ (reference sequence). Trimming shortened V by 5 bases and J by 3 bases, and 10 bases separated the two germline ends. The CDR3 sequence is 14 residues long. In DNA form, the CDR3 reads TGTGCCAGCAGCCCGGTGAGATCTAATGAAAAACTGTTTTTT. Amino acids: CASSPVRSNEKLFF.